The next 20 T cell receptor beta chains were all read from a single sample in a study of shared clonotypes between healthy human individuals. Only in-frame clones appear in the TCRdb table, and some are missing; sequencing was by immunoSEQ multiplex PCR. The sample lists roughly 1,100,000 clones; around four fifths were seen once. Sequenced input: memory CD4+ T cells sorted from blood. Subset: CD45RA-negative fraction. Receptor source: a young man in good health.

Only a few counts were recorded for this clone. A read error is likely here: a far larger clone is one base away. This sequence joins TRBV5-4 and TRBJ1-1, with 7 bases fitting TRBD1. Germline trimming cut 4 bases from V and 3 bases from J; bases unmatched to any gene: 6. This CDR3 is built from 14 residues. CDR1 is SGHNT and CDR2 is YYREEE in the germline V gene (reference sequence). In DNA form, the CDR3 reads TGTGCCAGCAGCGCCGACAGGGTAGACACTGAAGCTTTCTTT. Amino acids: CASSADRVDTEAFF.

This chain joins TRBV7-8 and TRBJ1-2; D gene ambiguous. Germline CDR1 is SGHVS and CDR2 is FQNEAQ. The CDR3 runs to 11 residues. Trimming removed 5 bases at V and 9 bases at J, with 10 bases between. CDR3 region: CASSIGSRYTF. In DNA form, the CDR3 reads TGTGCCAGCAGCATTGGGTCGCGCTACACCTTC. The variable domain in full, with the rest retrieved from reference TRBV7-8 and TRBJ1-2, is GAGVSQSPRYKVAKRGQDVALRCDPISGHVSLFWYQQALGQGPEFLTYFQNEAQLDKSGLPSDRFFAERPEGSVSTLKIQRTQQEDSAVYLCASSIGSRYTFGSGTRLTVV.

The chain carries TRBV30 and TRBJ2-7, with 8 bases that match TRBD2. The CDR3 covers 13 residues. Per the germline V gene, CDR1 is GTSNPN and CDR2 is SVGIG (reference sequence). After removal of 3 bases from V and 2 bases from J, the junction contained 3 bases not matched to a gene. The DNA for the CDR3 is TGTGCCTGGAGCGGGGGGGCGGCCTACGAGCAGTACTTC. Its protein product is CAWSGGAAYEQYF.

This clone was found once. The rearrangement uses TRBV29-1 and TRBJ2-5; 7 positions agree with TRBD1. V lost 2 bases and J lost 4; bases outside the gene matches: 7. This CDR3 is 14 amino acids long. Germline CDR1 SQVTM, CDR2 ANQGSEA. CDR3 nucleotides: TGCAGCGTTGAACTCCTAACAGGGGCAGAGACCCAGTACTTC. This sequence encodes CSVELLTGAETQYF.

This CDR3 is CASSPDRGFSPLHF. The CDR3 DNA reads TGTGCCAGCAGCCCCGACAGGGGTTTTTCACCCCTCCACTTT. V gene TRBV6-6 combines with J gene TRBJ1-6, with 8 positions matching TRBD1. With V trimmed by 6 bases and J by 9 bases, 7 bases remained unmatched. This CDR3 contains 14 residues. Germline V lookup: CDR1 MNHNY, CDR2 SVGAGI (reference sequence).

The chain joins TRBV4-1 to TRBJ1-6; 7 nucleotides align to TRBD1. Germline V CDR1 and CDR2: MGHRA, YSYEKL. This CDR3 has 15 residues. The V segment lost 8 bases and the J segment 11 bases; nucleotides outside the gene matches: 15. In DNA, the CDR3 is TGCGCCAGCGCTCCCAGGGGGAGGGGGCTAGCACCCCTCCACTTT. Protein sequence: CASAPRGRGLAPLHF.

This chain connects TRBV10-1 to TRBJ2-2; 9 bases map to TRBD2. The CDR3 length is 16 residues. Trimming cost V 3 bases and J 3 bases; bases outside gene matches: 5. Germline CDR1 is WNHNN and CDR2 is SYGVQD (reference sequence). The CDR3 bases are TGCGCCAGCAGTGACCTAGCGGGAACTGACACCGGGGAGCTGTTTTTT. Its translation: CASSDLAGTDTGELFF.

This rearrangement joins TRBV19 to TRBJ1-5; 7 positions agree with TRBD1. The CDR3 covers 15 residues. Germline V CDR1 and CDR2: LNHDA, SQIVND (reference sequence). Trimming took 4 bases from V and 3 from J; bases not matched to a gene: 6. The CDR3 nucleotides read TGTGCCAGTAGTAGTTCGACAGGGTTCAATCAGCCCCAGCATTTT. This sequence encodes CASSSSTGFNQPQHF.

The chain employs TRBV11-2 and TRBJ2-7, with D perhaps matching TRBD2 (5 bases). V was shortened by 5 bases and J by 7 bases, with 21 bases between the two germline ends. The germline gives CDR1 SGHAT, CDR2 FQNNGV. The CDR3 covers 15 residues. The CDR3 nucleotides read TGTGCCAGCAGCCCAGACGGACTTTTACCGGGGGAGCAGTACTTC. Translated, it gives CASSPDGLLPGEQYF.

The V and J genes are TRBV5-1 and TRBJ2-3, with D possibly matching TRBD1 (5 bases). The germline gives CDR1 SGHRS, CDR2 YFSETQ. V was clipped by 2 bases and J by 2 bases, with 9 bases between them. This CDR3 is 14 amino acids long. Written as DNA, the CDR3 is TGCGCCAGCAGCTTATCAGGGTTCACAGATACGCAGTATTTT. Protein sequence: CASSLSGFTDTQYF.

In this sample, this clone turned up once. CDR3 loop: CASSLGYGTGLEKLFF. The CDR3 DNA reads as TGCGCCAGCAGCTTGGGATATGGGACAGGGCTTGAAAAACTGTTTTTT. The genes are TRBV5-1 and TRBJ1-4, with 9 bases aligning to TRBD1. With V trimmed by 0 bases and J by 7 bases, 7 bases remained unmatched. This CDR3 has 16 residues. Germline assignment: CDR1 SGHRS and CDR2 YFSETQ.

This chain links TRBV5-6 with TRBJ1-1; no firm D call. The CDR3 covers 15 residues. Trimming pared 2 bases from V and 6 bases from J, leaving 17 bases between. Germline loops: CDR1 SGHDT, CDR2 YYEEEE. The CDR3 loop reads CASSFESGKFAEAFF. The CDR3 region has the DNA TGTGCCAGCAGCTTTGAGTCGGGGAAGTTCGCTGAAGCTTTCTTT.

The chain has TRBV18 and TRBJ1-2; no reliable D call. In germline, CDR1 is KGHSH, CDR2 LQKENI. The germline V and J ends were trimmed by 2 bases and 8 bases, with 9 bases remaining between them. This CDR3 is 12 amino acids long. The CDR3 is CASSPLGLGYTF. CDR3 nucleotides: TGTGCCAGCTCACCATTGGGGTTAGGCTACACCTTC.

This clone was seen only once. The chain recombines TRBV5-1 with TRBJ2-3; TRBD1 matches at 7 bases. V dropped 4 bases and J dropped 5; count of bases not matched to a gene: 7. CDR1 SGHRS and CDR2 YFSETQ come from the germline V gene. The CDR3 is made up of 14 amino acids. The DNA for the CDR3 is TGCGCCAGCAGCCCCACAGGGGATGAAGATACGCAGTATTTT. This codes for CASSPTGDEDTQYF.

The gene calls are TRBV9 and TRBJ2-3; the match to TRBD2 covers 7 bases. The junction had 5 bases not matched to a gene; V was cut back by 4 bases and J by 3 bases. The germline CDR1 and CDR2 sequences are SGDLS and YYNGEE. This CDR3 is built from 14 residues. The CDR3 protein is CASSPPGGTDTQYF. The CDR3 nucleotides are TGTGCCAGCAGCCCCCCCGGGGGGACAGATACGCAGTATTTT.

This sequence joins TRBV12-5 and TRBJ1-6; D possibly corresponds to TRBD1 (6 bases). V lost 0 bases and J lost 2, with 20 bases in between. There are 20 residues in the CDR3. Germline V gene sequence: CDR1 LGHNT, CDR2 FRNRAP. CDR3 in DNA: TGTGCTAGTGGTTTGGTAATAGCAGGGGCTAAAACCCCCTATAATTCACCCCTCCACTTT. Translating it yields CASGLVIAGAKTPYNSPLHF.

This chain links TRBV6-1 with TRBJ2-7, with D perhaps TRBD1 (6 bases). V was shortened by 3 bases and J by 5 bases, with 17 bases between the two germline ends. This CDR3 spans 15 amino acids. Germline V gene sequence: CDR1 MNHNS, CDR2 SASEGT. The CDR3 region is CASSDWQGKKHEQYF. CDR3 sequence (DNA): TGTGCCAGCAGTGATTGGCAGGGGAAAAAGCACGAGCAGTACTTC.

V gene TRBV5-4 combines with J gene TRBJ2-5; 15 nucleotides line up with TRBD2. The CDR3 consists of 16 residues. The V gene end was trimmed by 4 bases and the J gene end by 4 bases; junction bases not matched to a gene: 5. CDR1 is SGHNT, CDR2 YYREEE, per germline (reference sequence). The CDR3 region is CASSKGLAGGRETQYF. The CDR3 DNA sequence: TGTGCCAGCAGCAAGGGACTAGCGGGAGGAAGAGAGACCCAGTACTTC.

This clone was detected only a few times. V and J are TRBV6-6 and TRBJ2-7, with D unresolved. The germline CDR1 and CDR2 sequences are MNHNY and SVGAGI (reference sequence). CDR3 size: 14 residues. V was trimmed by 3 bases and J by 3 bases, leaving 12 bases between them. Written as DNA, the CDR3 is TGTGCCAGCAGTTATGGTCGGACCGGCTACGAGCAGTACTTC. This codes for CASSYGRTGYEQYF.

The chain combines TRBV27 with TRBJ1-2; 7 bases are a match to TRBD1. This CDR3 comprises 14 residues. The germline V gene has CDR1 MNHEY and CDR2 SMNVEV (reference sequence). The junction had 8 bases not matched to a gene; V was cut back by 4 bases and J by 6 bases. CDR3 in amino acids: CASSSRTGPNGYTF. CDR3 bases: TGTGCCAGCAGTTCGAGGACAGGCCCCAATGGCTACACCTTC.